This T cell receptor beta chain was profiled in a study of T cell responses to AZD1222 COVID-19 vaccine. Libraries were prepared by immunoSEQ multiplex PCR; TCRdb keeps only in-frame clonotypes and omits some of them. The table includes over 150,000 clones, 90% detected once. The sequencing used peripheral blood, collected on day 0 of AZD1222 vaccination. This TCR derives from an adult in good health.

CDR3 nucleotides: TGTGCCAGCAGCCGTTCCGGGACCCTAGAGACCCAGTACTTC. It translates to CASSRSGTLETQYF. V is TRBV7-2 and J is TRBJ2-5, with D possibly called TRBD1 or TRBD2 (5 bases each). CDR1 SGHTA and CDR2 FQGNSA come from the germline V gene. Trimming took off 5 bases at V and 4 bases at J, with 14 bases between the two ends. This CDR3 region has 14 residues.